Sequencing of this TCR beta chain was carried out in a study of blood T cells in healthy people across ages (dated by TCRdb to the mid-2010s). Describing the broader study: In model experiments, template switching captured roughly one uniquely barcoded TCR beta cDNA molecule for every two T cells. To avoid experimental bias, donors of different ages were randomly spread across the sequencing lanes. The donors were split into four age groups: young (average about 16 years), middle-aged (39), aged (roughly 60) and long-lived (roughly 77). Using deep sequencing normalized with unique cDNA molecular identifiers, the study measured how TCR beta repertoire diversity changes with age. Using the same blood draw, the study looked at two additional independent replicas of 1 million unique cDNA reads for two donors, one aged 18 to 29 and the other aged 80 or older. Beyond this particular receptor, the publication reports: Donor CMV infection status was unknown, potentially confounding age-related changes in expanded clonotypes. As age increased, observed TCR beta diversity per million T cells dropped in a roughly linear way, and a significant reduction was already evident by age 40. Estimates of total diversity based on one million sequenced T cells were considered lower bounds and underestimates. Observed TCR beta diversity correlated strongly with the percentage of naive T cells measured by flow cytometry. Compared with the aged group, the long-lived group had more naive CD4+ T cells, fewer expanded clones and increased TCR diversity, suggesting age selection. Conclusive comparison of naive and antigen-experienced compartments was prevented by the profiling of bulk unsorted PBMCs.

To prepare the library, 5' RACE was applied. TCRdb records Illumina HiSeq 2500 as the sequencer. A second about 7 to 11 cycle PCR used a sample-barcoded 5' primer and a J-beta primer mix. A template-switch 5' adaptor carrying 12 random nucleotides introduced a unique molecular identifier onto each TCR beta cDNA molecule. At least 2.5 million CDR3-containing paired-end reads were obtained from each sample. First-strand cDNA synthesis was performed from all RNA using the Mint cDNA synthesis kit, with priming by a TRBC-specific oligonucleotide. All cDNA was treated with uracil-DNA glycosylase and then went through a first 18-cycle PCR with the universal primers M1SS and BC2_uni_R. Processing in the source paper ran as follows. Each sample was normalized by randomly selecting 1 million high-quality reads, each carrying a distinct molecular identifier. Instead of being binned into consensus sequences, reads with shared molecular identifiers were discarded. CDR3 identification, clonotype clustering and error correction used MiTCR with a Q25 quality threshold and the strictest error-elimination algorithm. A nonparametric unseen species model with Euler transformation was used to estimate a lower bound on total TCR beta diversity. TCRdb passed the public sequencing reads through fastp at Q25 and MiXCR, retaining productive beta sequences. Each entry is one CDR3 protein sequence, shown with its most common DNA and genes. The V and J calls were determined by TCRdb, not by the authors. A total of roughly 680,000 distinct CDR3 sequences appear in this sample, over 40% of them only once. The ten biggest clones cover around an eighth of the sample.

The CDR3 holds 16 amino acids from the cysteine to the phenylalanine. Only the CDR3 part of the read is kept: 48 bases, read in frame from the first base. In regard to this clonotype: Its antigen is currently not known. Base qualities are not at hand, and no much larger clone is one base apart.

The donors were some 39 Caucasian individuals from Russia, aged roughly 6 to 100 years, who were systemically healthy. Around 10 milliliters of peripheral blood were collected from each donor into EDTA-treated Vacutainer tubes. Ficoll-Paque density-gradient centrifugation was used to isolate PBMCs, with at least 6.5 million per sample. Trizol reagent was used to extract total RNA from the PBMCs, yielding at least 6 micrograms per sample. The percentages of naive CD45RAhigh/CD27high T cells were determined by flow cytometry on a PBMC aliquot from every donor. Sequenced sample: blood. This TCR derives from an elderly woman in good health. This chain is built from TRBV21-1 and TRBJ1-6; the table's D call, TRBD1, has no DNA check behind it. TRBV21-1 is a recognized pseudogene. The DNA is TGTGCCAGCAGCAGAGGGGGGGGACAGGGCGATTCACCCCTCCACTTT. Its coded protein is CASSRGGGQGDSPLHF.